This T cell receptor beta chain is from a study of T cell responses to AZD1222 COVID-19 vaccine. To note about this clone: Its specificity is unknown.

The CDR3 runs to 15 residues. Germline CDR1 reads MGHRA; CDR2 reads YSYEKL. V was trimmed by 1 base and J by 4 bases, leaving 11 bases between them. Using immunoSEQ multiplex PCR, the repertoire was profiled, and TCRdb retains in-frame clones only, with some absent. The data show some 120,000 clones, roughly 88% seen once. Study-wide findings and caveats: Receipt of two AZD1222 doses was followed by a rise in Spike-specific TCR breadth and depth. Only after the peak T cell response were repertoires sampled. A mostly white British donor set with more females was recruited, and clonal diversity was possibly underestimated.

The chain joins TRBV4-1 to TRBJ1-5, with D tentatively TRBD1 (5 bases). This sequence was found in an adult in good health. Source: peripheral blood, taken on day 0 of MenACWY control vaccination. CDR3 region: CASSQGDSWNQPQHF. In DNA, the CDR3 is TGCGCCAGCAGCCAAGGTGACAGTTGGAATCAGCCCCAGCATTTT.